These 5 T cell receptor beta chains originate from one sample sequenced in a study of CD8+ T cells in alopecia areata (dated by TCRdb to 2017 to 2018). Read against the paper, the sample's treatment or condition label means: oral pan-JAK inhibitor, 5-10 mg twice daily. The method behind the library was the immunoSEQ multiplex PCR assay. To provide template for TCR sequencing, every sample had RNA extracted and reverse transcribed into cDNA. TCRdb re-hosts the immuneACCESS table, in-frame sequences only. Its copies lack some clones; in the studies checked, an unresolved V gene accounts for under half of them, and the cause for the rest is not known. The sample table shows 180,000 or so clones, and roughly 60% are seen once. The top ten hold under 20% of the sample. The source was CD4+ T cells sorted from blood, collected at approximately week 56, from a patient treated with tofacitinib. These TCRs come from a human donor with alopecia areata.

By proportion, this clone is medium-sized. The J gene is TRBJ2-7, the V gene TRBV7-2; D is unresolved. Trimming stripped 5 bases from V and 3 bases from J, with 5 bases between. Germline values: CDR1 SGHTA, CDR2 FQGNSA. The CDR3 consists of 11 residues. In nucleotides, the CDR3 is TGTGCCAGCAGCGAGTACTACGAGCAGTACTTC. Protein product: CASSEYYEQYF.

The rearrangement joins TRBV4-1 to TRBJ2-5; D is perhaps TRBD2 (6 bases). This CDR3 comprises 16 residues. Germline V CDR1 and CDR2: MGHRA, YSYEKL. V was pared by 4 bases and J by 2 bases, with 17 bases between. As DNA, the CDR3 is TGCGCCAGCAGCCCTCAACCCCAGGGAGGACAAGAGACCCAGTACTTC. Translated: CASSPQPQGGQETQYF.

This chain connects TRBV7-9 to TRBJ2-6, with D possibly being TRBD1 or TRBD2 (5 bases each). CDR1 is SEHNR and CDR2 is FQNEAQ in the germline V gene (reference sequence). V lost 7 bases and J lost 2, with 15 bases in between. This CDR3 has 16 residues. CDR3: CASTSWGFTGANVLTF. The CDR3 nucleotides read TGTGCCAGCACCTCCTGGGGGTTTACTGGGGCCAACGTCCTGACTTTC.

This clone was counted a few times. This chain links TRBV5-1 with TRBJ2-3; 8 bases map to TRBD2. This CDR3 region has 16 residues. Per the germline V gene, CDR1 is SGHRS and CDR2 is YFSETQ. Unmatched junction bases numbered 6, after V lost 1 base and J lost 2 bases. CDR3 DNA: TGCGCCAGCAGCTTGAACTGGCGGGGGGCCACAGATACGCAGTATTTT. This gives the protein CASSLNWRGATDTQYF.

This clone was detected only a few times. This chain links TRBV29-1 with TRBJ2-5; D gene ambiguous. Germline assignment: CDR1 SQVTM and CDR2 ANQGSEA. The CDR3 is 12 residues long. V lost 3 bases and J lost 3, with 8 bases in between. The CDR3 loop is CSVELAEETQYF. CDR3 in DNA: TGCAGCGTTGAGTTGGCGGAAGAGACCCAGTACTTC.